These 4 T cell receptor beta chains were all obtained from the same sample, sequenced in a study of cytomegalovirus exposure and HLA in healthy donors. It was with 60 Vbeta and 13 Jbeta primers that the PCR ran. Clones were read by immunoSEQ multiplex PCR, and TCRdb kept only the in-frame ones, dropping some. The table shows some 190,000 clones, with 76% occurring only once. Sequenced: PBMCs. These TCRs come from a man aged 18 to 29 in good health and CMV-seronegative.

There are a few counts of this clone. The CDR3 sequence is CASGRTWNTEAFF. The CDR3 DNA sequence: TGTGCCAGCGGGAGGACCTGGAACACTGAAGCTTTCTTT. The rearrangement links TRBV6-1 to TRBJ1-1; D not certain. Trimming removed 8 bases at V and 1 base at J, with 11 bases between. The CDR3 is 13 residues long. From germline, CDR1 is MNHNS and CDR2 SASEGT.

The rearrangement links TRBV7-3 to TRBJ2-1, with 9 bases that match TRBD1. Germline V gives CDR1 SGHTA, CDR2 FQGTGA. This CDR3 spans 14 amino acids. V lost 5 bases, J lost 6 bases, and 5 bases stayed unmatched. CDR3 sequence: CASSTGTGFNEQFF. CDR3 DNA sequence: TGTGCCAGCAGCACCGGGACAGGGTTCAATGAGCAGTTCTTC.

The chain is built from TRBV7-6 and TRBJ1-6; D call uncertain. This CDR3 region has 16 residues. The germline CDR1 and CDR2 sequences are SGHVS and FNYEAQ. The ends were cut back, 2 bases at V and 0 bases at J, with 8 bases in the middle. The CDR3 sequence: CASSLRGSSYNSPLHF. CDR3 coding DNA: TGTGCCAGCAGCTTAAGAGGGAGCTCCTATAATTCACCCCTCCACTTT.

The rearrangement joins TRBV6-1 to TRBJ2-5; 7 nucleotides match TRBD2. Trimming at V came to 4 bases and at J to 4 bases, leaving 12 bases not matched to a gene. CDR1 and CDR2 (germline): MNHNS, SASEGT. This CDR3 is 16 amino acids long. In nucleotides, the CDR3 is TGTGCCAGCAGTGGGGTGCGGGGAGGGATGGGAGAGACCCAGTACTTC. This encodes CASSGVRGGMGETQYF.